This T cell receptor beta chain was profiled in a study of T cell responses to AZD1222 COVID-19 vaccine. General study results and limits: White British ancestry dominated among donors, who included more females, and clonal diversity was possibly underestimated. Distributed over spike, vaccine-associated CD4 TCRs predominated at 160-218 and 743-854.

V was pared by 2 bases and J by 6 bases, with 14 bases between. Germline assignment: CDR1 MNHEY and CDR2 SVGAGI. CDR3 length: 15 amino acids. The table came from immunoSEQ multiplex PCR; TCRdb's copy has only in-frame clones and leaves some out. Of some 60,000 clones in the sample, 75% to 90% were seen once. As regards this clone: Its antigen remains unidentified.

Material: peripheral blood, obtained 28 days after the second AZD1222 dose. The TCR was taken from an adult who received the AZD1222 COVID-19 vaccine. The gene calls are TRBV6-5 and TRBJ2-1; D is unresolved. The CDR3: CASSYQFQLGNEQFF. Here the CDR3 DNA reads TGTGCCAGCAGTTACCAATTCCAGCTGGGCAATGAGCAGTTCTTC.